This T cell receptor beta chain was found in a study of beta chain features in type 1 diabetes. The overall study: The samples had around 98 million sorted cells examined in all. Findings and caveats of the study: With patients and controls alike, PCR might favor shorter templates to an equal degree. Patients with Type 1 diabetes showed moderately but significantly shorter TCRB CDR3s in all four CD4+ subsets.

The study reverse transcribed the entire isolated RNA, so it sequenced expressed TCRB transcripts. TCRdb's copy holds only in-frame clones and misses some; the assay was immunoSEQ multiplex PCR. Among about 240,000 clones listed, about 14% were seen once. This clone was seen a handful of times. Antigen specificity is unknown. Sequences were obtained from naive CD4+ T cells from blood. The receptor was isolated from a young man with type 1 diabetes.

CDR3 nucleotides: TGTGCCAGCAGCCAAGATTCGGGAGGGAATCAGCCCCAGCATTTT. Residues: CASSQDSGGNQPQHF. The chain recombines TRBV4-2 with TRBJ1-5; D uncertain. The CDR3 totals 15 residues. Germline V gene sequence: CDR1 LGHNA, CDR2 YNFKEQ. V was clipped by 0 bases and J by 4 bases, with 10 bases between them.